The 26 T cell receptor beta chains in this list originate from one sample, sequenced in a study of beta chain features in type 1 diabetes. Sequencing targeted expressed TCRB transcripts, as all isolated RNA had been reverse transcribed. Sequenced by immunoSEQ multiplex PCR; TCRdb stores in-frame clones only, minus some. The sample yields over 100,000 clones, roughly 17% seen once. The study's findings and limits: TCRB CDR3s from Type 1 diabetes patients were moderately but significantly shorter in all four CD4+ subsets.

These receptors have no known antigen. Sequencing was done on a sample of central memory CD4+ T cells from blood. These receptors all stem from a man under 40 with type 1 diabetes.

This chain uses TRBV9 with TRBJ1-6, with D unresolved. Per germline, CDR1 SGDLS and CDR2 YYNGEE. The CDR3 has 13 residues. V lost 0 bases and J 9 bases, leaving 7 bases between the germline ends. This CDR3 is CASSVGAGSPLHF. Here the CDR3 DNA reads TGTGCCAGCAGCGTAGGGGCGGGTTCACCCCTCCACTTT.

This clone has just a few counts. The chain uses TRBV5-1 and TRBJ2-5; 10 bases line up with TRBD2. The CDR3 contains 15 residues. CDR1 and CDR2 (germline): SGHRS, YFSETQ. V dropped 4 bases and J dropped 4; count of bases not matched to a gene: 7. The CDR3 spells CASSPRTSGGETQYF. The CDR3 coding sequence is TGCGCCAGCAGCCCCCGGACTAGCGGTGGAGAGACCCAGTACTTC.

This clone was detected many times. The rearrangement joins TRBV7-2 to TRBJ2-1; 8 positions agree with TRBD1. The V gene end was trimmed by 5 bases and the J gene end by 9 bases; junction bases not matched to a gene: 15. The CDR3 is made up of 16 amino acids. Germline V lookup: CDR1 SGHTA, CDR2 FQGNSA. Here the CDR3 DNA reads TGTGCCAGCAGCCCCCAAGCCAGACAGGGGTTGGGTGAGCAGTTCTTC. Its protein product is CASSPQARQGLGEQFF.

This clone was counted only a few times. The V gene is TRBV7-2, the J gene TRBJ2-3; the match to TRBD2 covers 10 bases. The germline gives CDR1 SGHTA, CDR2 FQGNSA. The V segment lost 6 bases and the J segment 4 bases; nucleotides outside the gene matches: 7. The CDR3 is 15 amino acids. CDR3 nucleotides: TGTGCCAGCAGGGGAGCGGGGGGGCCGCCAGATACGCAGTATTTT. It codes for CASRGAGGPPDTQYF.

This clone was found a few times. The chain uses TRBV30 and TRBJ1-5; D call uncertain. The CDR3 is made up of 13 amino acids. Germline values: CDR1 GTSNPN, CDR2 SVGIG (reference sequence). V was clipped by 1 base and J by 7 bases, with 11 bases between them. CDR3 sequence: CAWSEGFRQPQHF. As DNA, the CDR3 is TGTGCCTGGAGTGAAGGGTTTCGGCAGCCCCAGCATTTT.

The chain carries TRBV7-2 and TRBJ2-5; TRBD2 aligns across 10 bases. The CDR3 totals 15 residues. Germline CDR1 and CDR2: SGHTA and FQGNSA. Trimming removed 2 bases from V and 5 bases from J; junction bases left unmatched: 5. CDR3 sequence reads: CASSLQAGGRETQYF. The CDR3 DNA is TGTGCCAGCAGCTTACAAGCGGGGGGGCGTGAGACCCAGTACTTC.

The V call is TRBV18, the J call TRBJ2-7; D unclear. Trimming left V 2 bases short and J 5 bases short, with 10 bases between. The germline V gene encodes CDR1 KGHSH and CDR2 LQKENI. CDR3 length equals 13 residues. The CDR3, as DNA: TGTGCCAGCTCACCAGCGAACGGGCACGAGCAGTACTTC. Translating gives CASSPANGHEQYF. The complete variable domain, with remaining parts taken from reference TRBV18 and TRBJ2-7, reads NAGVMQNPRHLVRRRGQEARLRCSPMKGHSHVYWYRQLPEEGLKFMVYLQKENIIDESGMPKERFSAEFPKEGPSILRIQQVVRGDSAAYFCASSPANGHEQYFGPGTRLTVT.

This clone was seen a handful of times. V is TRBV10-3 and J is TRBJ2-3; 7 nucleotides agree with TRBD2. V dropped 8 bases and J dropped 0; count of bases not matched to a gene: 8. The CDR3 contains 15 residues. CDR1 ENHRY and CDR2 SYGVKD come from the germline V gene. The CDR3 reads CAIGRGVASTDTQYF. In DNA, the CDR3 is TGTGCCATCGGTCGGGGGGTTGCTAGCACAGATACGCAGTATTTT.

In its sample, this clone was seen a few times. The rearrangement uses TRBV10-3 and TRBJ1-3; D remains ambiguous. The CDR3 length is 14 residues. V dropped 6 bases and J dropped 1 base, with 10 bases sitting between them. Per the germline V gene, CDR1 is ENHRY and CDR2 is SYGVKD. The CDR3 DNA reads TGTGCCATCAGCTTGCAAGCTTCTGGAAACACCATATATTTT. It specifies CAISLQASGNTIYF.

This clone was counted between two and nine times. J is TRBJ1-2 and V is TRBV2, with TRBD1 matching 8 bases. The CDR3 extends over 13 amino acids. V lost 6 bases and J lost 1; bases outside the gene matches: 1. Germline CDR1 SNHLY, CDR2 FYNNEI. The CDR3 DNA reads TGTGCCAGCAGAGGACAGGGTAACTATGGCTACACCTTC. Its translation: CASRGQGNYGYTF.

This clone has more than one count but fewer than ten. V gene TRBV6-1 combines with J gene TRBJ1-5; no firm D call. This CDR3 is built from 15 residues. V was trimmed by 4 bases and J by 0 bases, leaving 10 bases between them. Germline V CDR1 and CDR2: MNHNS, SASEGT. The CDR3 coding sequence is TGTGCCAGCAGTGCCAGAGGAGATAGCAATCAGCCCCAGCATTTT. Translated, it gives CASSARGDSNQPQHF.

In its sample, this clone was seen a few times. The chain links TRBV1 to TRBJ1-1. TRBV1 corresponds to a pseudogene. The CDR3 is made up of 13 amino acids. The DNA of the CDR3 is TGCACCAGCAGCCAGTCCGAGAACACTGAAGCTTTCTTT. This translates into CTSSQSENTEAFF.

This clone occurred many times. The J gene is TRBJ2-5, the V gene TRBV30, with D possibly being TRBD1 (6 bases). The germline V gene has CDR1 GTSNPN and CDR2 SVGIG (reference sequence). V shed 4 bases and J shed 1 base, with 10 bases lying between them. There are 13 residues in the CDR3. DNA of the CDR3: TGTGCCTGGAATCTAGGGGGCCAAGAGACCCAGTACTTC. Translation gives CAWNLGGQETQYF. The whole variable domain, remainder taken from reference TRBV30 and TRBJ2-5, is SQTIHQWPATLVQPVGSPLSLECTVEGTSNPNLYWYRQAAGRGLQLLFYSVGIGQISSEVPQNLSASRPQDRQFILSSKKLLLSDSGFYLCAWNLGGQETQYFGPGTRLLVL.

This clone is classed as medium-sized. Here the CDR3 reads CASSLLETDTQYF. CDR3 coding DNA: TGTGCCAGCAGCCTCCTAGAGACAGATACGCAGTATTTT. The chain combines TRBV5-5 with TRBJ2-3; D gene uncertain. The CDR3 contains 13 residues. Germline V lookup: CDR1 SGHKS, CDR2 YYEKEE (reference sequence). V was trimmed by 4 bases and J by 3 bases, leaving 9 bases between them.

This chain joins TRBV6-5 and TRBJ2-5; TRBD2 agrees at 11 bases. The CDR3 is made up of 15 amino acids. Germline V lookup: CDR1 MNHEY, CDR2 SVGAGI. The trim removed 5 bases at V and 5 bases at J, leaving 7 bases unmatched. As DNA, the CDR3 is TGTGCCAGCAGTCGACTAGCGGGGTATATCGAGACCCAGTACTTC. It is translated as CASSRLAGYIETQYF.

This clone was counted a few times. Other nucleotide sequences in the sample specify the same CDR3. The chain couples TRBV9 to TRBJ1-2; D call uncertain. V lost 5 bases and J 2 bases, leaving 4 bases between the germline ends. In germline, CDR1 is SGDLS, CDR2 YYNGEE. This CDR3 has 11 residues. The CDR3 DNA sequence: TGTGCCAGCAGTTCAAACTATGGCTACACCTTC. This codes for CASSSNYGYTF.

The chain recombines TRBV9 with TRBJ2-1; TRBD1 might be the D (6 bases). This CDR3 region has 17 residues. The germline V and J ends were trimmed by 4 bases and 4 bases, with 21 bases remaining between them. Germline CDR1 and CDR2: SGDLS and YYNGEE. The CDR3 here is CASSNVRDTRFYNEQFF. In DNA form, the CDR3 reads TGTGCCAGCAGCAACGTCCGGGACACTAGATTTTACAATGAGCAGTTCTTC.

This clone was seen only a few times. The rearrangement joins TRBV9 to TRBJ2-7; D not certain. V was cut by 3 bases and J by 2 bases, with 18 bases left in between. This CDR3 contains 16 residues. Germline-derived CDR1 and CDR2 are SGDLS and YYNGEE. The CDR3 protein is CASSEDARARTYEQYF. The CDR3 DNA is TGTGCCAGCAGCGAAGACGCTAGGGCACGAACCTACGAGCAGTACTTC. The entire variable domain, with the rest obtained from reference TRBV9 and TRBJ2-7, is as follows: DSGVTQTPKHLITATGQRVTLRCSPRSGDLSVYWYQQSLDQGLQFLIQYYNGEERAKGNILERFSAQQFPDLHSELNLSSLELGDSALYFCASSEDARARTYEQYFGPGTRLTVT.

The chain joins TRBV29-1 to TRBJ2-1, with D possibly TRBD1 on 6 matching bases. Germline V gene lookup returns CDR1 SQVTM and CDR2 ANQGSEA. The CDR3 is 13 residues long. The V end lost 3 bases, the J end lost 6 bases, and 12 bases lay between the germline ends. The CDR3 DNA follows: TGCAGCGTTGAGGGGGAAGGGGGCAATGAGCAGTTCTTC. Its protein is CSVEGEGGNEQFF.

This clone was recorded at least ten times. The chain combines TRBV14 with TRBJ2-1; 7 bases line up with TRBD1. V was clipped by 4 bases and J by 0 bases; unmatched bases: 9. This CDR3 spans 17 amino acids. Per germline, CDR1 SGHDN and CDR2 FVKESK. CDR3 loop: CASSRRDRRSSYNEQFF. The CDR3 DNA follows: TGTGCCAGCAGCCGAAGGGACAGAAGGAGCTCCTACAATGAGCAGTTCTTC.

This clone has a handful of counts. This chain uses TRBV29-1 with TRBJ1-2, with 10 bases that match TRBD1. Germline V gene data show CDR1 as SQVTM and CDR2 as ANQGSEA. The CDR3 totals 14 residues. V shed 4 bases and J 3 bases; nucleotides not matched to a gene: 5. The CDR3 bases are TGCAGCGTTGGATACGGGACAGGGGACTATGGCTACACCTTC. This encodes CSVGYGTGDYGYTF.

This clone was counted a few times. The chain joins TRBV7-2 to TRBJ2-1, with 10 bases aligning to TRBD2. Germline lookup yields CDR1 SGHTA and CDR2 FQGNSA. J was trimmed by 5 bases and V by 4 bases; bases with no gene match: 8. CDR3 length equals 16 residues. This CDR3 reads CASSSSLAGDHNEQFF. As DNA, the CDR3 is TGTGCCAGCAGCTCAAGTCTAGCGGGGGACCACAATGAGCAGTTCTTC.

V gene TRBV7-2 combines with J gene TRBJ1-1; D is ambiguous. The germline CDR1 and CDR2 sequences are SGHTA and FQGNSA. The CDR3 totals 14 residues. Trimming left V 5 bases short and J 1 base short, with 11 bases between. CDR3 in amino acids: CASSTSSGNTEAFF. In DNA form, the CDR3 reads TGTGCCAGCAGCACAAGTAGCGGGAACACTGAAGCTTTCTTT.

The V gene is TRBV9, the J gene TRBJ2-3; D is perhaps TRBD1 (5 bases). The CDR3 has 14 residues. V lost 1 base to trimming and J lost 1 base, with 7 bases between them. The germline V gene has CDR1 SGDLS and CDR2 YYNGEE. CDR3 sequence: CASSVLTGTDTQYF. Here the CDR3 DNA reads TGTGCCAGCAGCGTACTGACAGGCACAGATACGCAGTATTTT.

This CDR3 is CASSAGLAGPLEQYF. CDR3 bases: TGTGCCAGTAGTGCTGGACTAGCGGGGCCCCTCGAGCAGTACTTC. The chain carries TRBV19 and TRBJ2-7, with 12 bases that match TRBD2. The CDR3 contains 15 residues. CDR1 and CDR2 (germline): LNHDA, SQIVND (reference sequence). The V segment lost 5 bases and the J segment 6 bases; nucleotides outside the gene matches: 8.

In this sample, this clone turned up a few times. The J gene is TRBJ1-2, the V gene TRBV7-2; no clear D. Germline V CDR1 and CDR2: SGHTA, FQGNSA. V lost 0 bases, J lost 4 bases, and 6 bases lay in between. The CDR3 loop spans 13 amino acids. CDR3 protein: CASSLASGYGYTF. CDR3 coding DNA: TGTGCCAGCAGCTTAGCTTCCGGCTATGGCTACACCTTC.